The 10 T cell receptor beta chains reported below all come from one sample, sequenced in a study of neoadjuvant anti-PD-1 for oral cavity cancer. Sequencing used immunoSEQ multiplex PCR; TCRdb keeps in-frame clones, though not all of them. Here the sample spans tens of thousands of clones, over 70% being singletons. Here the sequenced sample was PBMCs, taken before nivolumab (anti-PD-1) treatment. These receptors all come from a person aged 35-80 years with oral cavity squamous cell carcinoma.

The chain uses TRBV7-9 and TRBJ2-5; D not certain. The CDR3 runs 14 residues. V lost 5 bases, J lost 3 bases, and 13 bases lay in between. Germline V gene lookup returns CDR1 SEHNR and CDR2 FQNEAQ (reference sequence). This CDR3 is CASSPDVGEETQYF. CDR3 DNA: TGTGCCAGCAGCCCGGACGTTGGGGAAGAGACCCAGTACTTC.

This chain links TRBV5-1 with TRBJ2-3, with D possibly TRBD1 on 5 matching bases. Trimming took 5 bases from V and 5 from J, leaving 12 bases between them. Germline lookup yields CDR1 SGHRS and CDR2 YFSETQ. The CDR3 spans 13 residues. The CDR3 sequence is CASRRDSEDTQYF. The CDR3 bases are TGCGCCAGCAGACGCGACAGTGAAGATACGCAGTATTTT.

CDR3 coding DNA: TGTGCCAGCAGTGAAGCATGGGGTAGGTACGAGCAGTACTTC. Protein product: CASSEAWGRYEQYF. The rearrangement uses TRBV6-1 and TRBJ2-7; D is undetermined. Germline CDR1 reads MNHNS; CDR2 reads SASEGT. The CDR3 extends over 14 amino acids. V was clipped by 0 bases and J by 4 bases, with 10 bases between them.

This clone has only one observation. This chain links TRBV4-1 with TRBJ2-1; 7 nucleotides line up with TRBD1. The trim removed 5 bases at V and 4 bases at J, leaving 8 bases unmatched. In germline, CDR1 is MGHRA, CDR2 YSYEKL. The CDR3 sequence is 15 residues long. CDR3 in DNA: TGCGCCAGCAGCACTGACAGGGAAGGATACAATGAGCAGTTCTTC. Protein sequence: CASSTDREGYNEQFF.

J is TRBJ2-1 and V is TRBV7-6, with D maybe TRBD1 (5 bases). The germline CDR1 and CDR2 sequences are SGHVS and FNYEAQ. The V end was cut by 3 bases, the J end by 2 bases, with 5 bases between. This CDR3 has 13 amino acids. CDR3 region: CASSLTAYNEQFF. CDR3 bases: TGTGCCAGCAGCTTGACAGCCTACAATGAGCAGTTCTTC.

This sequence joins TRBV5-4 and TRBJ2-2; D gene uncertain. The CDR3 has 17 amino acids. Germline V CDR1 and CDR2: SGHNT, YYREEE (reference sequence). V was clipped by 7 bases and J by 1 base, with 20 bases between them. CDR3 sequence: CASGRGKVNLNTGELFF. The CDR3 DNA reads TGTGCCAGCGGGCGTGGTAAGGTTAACCTGAACACCGGGGAGCTGTTTTTT.

The chain carries TRBV6-5 and TRBJ1-2; no definite D call. Germline lookup yields CDR1 MNHEY and CDR2 SVGAGI. This CDR3 is 11 amino acids long. The V end was cut by 8 bases, the J end by 7 bases, with 11 bases between. CDR3 amino acids: CASVGALGYTF. CDR3 DNA sequence: TGTGCCAGCGTTGGCGCACTTGGCTACACCTTC.

This chain joins TRBV5-1 and TRBJ1-2, with 11 bases that match TRBD1. The CDR3 covers 16 residues. Germline V CDR1 and CDR2: SGHRS, YFSETQ. V lost 4 bases and J lost 7; bases outside the gene matches: 12. CDR3 sequence (DNA): TGCGCCAGCAGCCCTATAGGACAGGGGGCAACTGGTGGCTACACCTTC. The encoded protein is CASSPIGQGATGGYTF.

The chain has TRBV28 and TRBJ1-2, with D possibly TRBD1 on 6 matching bases. Germline V gene sequence: CDR1 MDHEN, CDR2 SYDVKM. V lost 6 bases and J lost 7, with 12 bases in between. The CDR3 consists of 12 residues. The CDR3 reads CASRAQGVGYTF. CDR3 nucleotide sequence: TGTGCCAGCAGGGCACAGGGCGTTGGCTACACCTTC.

The chain joins TRBV19 to TRBJ1-1, with TRBD1 as a possible D gene (5 bases). Germline CDR1 is LNHDA and CDR2 is SQIVND (reference sequence). Trimming stripped 1 base from V and 1 base from J, with 7 bases between. This CDR3 has 14 residues. This CDR3 reads CASSIAGANTEAFF. CDR3 DNA sequence: TGTGCCAGTAGTATAGCTGGGGCGAACACTGAAGCTTTCTTT.